Presented here are 16 T cell receptor beta chains from one specimen sequenced in a study of Graves' ophthalmopathy and Graves' hyperthyroidism. RNA transcripts provided the template for amplifying TCR beta CDR3 regions. A first-round RT-PCR used HTBI primers, followed by a second-round multiplex PCR. A single record per CDR3 protein comes from TCRdb applying MiXCR to the multiplex PCR reads. The data hold about 740,000 distinct CDR3 sequences, with roughly 40% observed a single time. Input material: peripheral blood. The receptors stem from an adult man with Graves' ophthalmopathy.

The V gene is TRBV12-3 or TRBV12-4, the J gene TRBJ1-1; maybe TRBD1 (5 bases). CDR3 size: 13 residues. V shed 5 bases and J shed 4 bases, with 11 bases lying between them. CDR3 in DNA: TGTGCCAGCAGTCAGGGACGGACCACTGAAGCTTTCTTT. Its translation is CASSQGRTTEAFF.

This clonotype was found many times. The J gene is TRBJ1-1, the V gene TRBV29-1; a possible D gene is TRBD1 (6 bases). CDR3 length: 13 amino acids. V was shortened by 1 base and J by 8 bases, with 14 bases between the two germline ends. The germline gives CDR1 SQVTM, CDR2 ANQGSEA. CDR3 residues: CSVEGTVPLEAFF. DNA of the CDR3: TGCAGCGTTGAAGGGACAGTACCCCTCGAAGCTTTCTTT. The whole variable domain, remainder taken from reference TRBV29-1 and TRBJ1-1, is SAVISQKPSRDICQRGTSLTIQCQVDSQVTMMFWYRQQPGQSLTLIATANQGSEATYESGFVIDKFPISRPNLTFSTLTVSNMSPEDSSIYLCSVEGTVPLEAFFGQGTRLTVV.

This clonotype was detected only a few times. This chain uses TRBV19 with TRBJ1-5, with TRBD1 as a possible D gene (6 bases). The CDR3 runs 15 residues. Germline-derived CDR1 and CDR2 are LNHDA and SQIVND (reference sequence). V was cut by 8 bases and J by 3 bases, with 17 bases left in between. This CDR3 is CASGVRGALNQPQHF. The CDR3 DNA sequence: TGTGCCAGTGGGGTACGGGGGGCGCTCAATCAGCCCCAGCATTTT.

The chain recombines TRBV25-1 with TRBJ1-2, with D maybe TRBD1 (5 bases). This CDR3 comprises 13 residues. CDR1 is MGHDK, CDR2 SYGVNS, per germline. The V gene lost 5 bases and the J gene lost 7 bases, with 14 bases spanning the gap. The CDR3 loop reads CASSFGGSIGYTF. Written as DNA, the CDR3 is TGTGCCAGCAGTTTCGGGGGATCCATTGGCTACACCTTC.

The CDR3, as DNA: TGTGCCAGCAGCTTAGGGACAGGGGGCATAGGTGAAAAACTGTTTTTT. Its translation is CASSLGTGGIGEKLFF. The chain recombines TRBV7-9 with TRBJ1-4; 11 nucleotides match TRBD1. Germline lookup yields CDR1 SEHNR and CDR2 FQNEAQ (reference sequence). The trim removed 1 base at V and 7 bases at J, leaving 5 bases unmatched. The CDR3 is 16 amino acids.

The chain is built from TRBV6-1 and TRBJ2-7; tentatively, D is TRBD1 (6 bases). V lost 5 bases and J 3 bases, leaving 11 bases between the germline ends. Germline V lookup: CDR1 MNHNS, CDR2 SASEGT. The CDR3 extends over 13 amino acids. CDR3 protein: CASSSRTDYEQYF. The CDR3 DNA reads as TGTGCCAGCAGTTCGAGGACAGACTACGAGCAGTACTTC.

This chain links TRBV25-1 with TRBJ2-2; 8 nucleotides align to TRBD2. The germline CDR1 and CDR2 sequences are MGHDK and SYGVNS. V dropped 6 bases and J dropped 5; count of bases not matched to a gene: 11. The CDR3 is made up of 16 amino acids. The CDR3 sequence is CASSQDQLAATGELFF. CDR3 nucleotides: TGTGCCAGCAGCCAAGATCAACTAGCGGCTACCGGGGAGCTGTTTTTT.

This clonotype was detected ten times or more. The gene calls are TRBV25-1 and TRBJ1-5; TRBD1 matches 9 bases. V lost 5 bases to trimming and J lost 0 bases; unmatched junction nucleotides: 8. From germline, CDR1 is MGHDK and CDR2 SYGVNS. CDR3 length: 17 amino acids. The CDR3 nucleotides read TGTGCCAGCAGTAACCCGGGACAGGGATATAGCAATCAGCCCCAGCATTTT. This sequence encodes CASSNPGQGYSNQPQHF.

V usage is TRBV5-1 and J usage is TRBJ2-7; 9 nucleotides line up with TRBD2. V gave up 4 bases and J gave up 3 bases; unmatched junction bases: 14. The CDR3 is 17 amino acids. The germline CDR1 and CDR2 sequences are SGHRS and YFSETQ. The CDR3 protein is CASSRPSFAGGSYEQYF. The CDR3 DNA follows: TGCGCCAGCAGCCGTCCTTCATTTGCGGGAGGGAGCTACGAGCAGTACTTC. Looking up the rest from reference TRBV5-1 and TRBJ2-7 gives the full variable domain: KAGVTQTPRYLIKTRGQQVTLSCSPISGHRSVSWYQQTPGQGLQFLFEYFSETQRNKGNFPGRFSGRQFSNSRSEMNVSTLELGDSALYLCASSRPSFAGGSYEQYFGPGTRLTVT.

V and J are TRBV5-1 and TRBJ1-6, with D uncertain. CDR3 length: 14 amino acids. Germline CDR1 is SGHRS and CDR2 is YFSETQ. The ends were cut back, 4 bases at V and 4 bases at J, with 9 bases in the middle. CDR3 bases: TGCGCCAGCAGCCGCGACACATATAATTCACCCCTCCACTTT. Translated: CASSRDTYNSPLHF.

This clonotype was detected only a few times. V is TRBV5-6 and J is TRBJ1-2; D perhaps matches TRBD1 (5 bases). Germline CDR1 reads SGHDT; CDR2 reads YYEEEE. The V end was cut by 1 base, the J end by 4 bases, with 14 bases between. This CDR3 has 15 amino acids. The CDR3 loop reads CASSLTMYRLYGYTF. The CDR3 DNA follows: TGTGCCAGCAGCTTGACAATGTACAGGCTCTATGGCTACACCTTC.

This clonotype has a count of ten or more. The junction shows a germline mismatch at one end, possibly a read error. The chain carries TRBV7-9 and TRBJ2-7; D perhaps matches TRBD2 (5 bases). The CDR3 has 12 amino acids. CDR1 is SEHNR, CDR2 FQNEAQ, per germline (reference sequence). CDR3 in amino acids: CASSPASGITGF. As DNA, the CDR3 is TGTGCCAGCAGCCCTGCTTCCGGGATCACGGGCTTC.

For this clonotype: A much larger clone differs by one base, so this may be a read error. The chain is built from TRBV14 and TRBJ1-4; D is possibly TRBD1 (6 bases). Germline V lookup: CDR1 SGHDN, CDR2 FVKESK. The CDR3 covers 15 residues. The CDR3 nucleotides read TGTGCCAGCAGCCAAGGAGGAACAGGGAGCGAAAAACTGGTTTTT. Encoded protein: CASSQGGTGSEKLVF.

The chain combines TRBV20-1 with TRBJ2-7; D remains unclear. Looked up from germline, CDR1 is DFQATT and CDR2 is SNEGSKA (reference sequence). Trimming took off 3 bases at V and 2 bases at J, with 17 bases between the two ends. This CDR3 spans 15 amino acids. In nucleotides, the CDR3 is TGCAGTGCTAGGAGGTTACGCGGAGTCCCCTACGAGCAGTACTTC. Protein sequence: CSARRLRGVPYEQYF.

Note on this clonotype: One end of the junction varies from germline; a read error may be responsible. The chain recombines TRBV15 with TRBJ1-2; D is ambiguous. Germline V gives CDR1 LNHNV, CDR2 YYDKDF (reference sequence). This CDR3 comprises 13 residues. CDR3 region: CTTSRGIAYGHTF. For the CDR3, the DNA is TGTACCACCAGCAGAGGGATAGCCTATGGCCACACCTTC.

The V call is TRBV19, the J call TRBJ1-5; D perhaps matches TRBD1 (5 bases). Germline V gene lookup returns CDR1 LNHDA and CDR2 SQIVND (reference sequence). V dropped 7 bases and J dropped 5 bases, with 18 bases sitting between them. CDR3 length: 15 amino acids. Here the CDR3 DNA reads TGTGCCAGTACCGCAGGCGGGGCAAGGCATCAGCCCCAGCATTTT. Translated, it gives CASTAGGARHQPQHF. The complete variable domain, with remaining parts taken from reference TRBV19 and TRBJ1-5, reads DGGITQSPKYLFRKEGQNVTLSCEQNLNHDAMYWYRQDPGQGLRLIYYSQIVNDFQKGDIAEGYSVSREKKESFPLTVTSAQKNPTAFYLCASTAGGARHQPQHFGDGTRLSIL.